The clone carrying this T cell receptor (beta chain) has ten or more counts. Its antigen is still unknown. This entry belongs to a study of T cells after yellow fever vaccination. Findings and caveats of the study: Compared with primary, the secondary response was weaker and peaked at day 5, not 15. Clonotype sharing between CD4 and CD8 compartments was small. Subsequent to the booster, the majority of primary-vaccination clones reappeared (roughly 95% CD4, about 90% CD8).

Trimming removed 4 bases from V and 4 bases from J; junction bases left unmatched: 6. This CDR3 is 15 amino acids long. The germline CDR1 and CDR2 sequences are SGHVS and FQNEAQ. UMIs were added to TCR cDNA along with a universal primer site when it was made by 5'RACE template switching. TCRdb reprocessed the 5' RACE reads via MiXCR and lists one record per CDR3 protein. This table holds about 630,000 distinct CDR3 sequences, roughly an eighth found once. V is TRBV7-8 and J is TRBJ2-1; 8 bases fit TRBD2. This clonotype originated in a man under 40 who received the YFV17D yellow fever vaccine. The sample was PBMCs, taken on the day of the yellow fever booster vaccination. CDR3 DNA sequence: TGTGCCAGCAGCTGGCGGGAGGTTAAGTACAATGAGCAGTTCTTC. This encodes CASSWREVKYNEQFF. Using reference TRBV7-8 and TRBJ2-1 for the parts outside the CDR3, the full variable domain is GAGVSQSPRYKVAKRGQDVALRCDPISGHVSLFWYQQALGQGPEFLTYFQNEAQLDKSGLPSDRFFAERPEGSVSTLKIQRTQQEDSAVYLCASSWREVKYNEQFFGPGTRLTVL.